One TCR beta chain is described in this entry. Trimming removed 10 bases from V and 5 bases from J; junction bases left unmatched: 8. Germline V gene lookup returns CDR1 SNHLY and CDR2 FYNNEI. This CDR3 region has 13 residues. The sample belongs to a study of blood T cell repertoires in COVID-19. The assay was immunoSEQ multiplex PCR, and TCRdb's table has in-frame clones only and misses some. Of hundreds of thousands of clones in the sample, roughly 90% were seen once. This TCR came from a middle-aged woman who had recovered from COVID-19. The sequenced material came from PBMCs or T cells enriched from blood (not recorded which). This chain joins TRBV2 and TRBJ2-1; 7 bases agree with TRBD2. CDR3 protein: CANQRDLNNEQFF. CDR3 nucleotides: TGTGCCAACCAGCGGGACCTTAACAATGAGCAGTTCTTC. The full variable domain, completed using reference TRBV2 and TRBJ2-1, is EPEVTQTPSHQVTQMGQEVILRCVPISNHLYFYWYRQILGQKVEFLVSFYNNEISEKSEIFDDQFSVERPDGSNFTLKIRSTKLEDSAMYFCANQRDLNNEQFFGPGTRLTVL.